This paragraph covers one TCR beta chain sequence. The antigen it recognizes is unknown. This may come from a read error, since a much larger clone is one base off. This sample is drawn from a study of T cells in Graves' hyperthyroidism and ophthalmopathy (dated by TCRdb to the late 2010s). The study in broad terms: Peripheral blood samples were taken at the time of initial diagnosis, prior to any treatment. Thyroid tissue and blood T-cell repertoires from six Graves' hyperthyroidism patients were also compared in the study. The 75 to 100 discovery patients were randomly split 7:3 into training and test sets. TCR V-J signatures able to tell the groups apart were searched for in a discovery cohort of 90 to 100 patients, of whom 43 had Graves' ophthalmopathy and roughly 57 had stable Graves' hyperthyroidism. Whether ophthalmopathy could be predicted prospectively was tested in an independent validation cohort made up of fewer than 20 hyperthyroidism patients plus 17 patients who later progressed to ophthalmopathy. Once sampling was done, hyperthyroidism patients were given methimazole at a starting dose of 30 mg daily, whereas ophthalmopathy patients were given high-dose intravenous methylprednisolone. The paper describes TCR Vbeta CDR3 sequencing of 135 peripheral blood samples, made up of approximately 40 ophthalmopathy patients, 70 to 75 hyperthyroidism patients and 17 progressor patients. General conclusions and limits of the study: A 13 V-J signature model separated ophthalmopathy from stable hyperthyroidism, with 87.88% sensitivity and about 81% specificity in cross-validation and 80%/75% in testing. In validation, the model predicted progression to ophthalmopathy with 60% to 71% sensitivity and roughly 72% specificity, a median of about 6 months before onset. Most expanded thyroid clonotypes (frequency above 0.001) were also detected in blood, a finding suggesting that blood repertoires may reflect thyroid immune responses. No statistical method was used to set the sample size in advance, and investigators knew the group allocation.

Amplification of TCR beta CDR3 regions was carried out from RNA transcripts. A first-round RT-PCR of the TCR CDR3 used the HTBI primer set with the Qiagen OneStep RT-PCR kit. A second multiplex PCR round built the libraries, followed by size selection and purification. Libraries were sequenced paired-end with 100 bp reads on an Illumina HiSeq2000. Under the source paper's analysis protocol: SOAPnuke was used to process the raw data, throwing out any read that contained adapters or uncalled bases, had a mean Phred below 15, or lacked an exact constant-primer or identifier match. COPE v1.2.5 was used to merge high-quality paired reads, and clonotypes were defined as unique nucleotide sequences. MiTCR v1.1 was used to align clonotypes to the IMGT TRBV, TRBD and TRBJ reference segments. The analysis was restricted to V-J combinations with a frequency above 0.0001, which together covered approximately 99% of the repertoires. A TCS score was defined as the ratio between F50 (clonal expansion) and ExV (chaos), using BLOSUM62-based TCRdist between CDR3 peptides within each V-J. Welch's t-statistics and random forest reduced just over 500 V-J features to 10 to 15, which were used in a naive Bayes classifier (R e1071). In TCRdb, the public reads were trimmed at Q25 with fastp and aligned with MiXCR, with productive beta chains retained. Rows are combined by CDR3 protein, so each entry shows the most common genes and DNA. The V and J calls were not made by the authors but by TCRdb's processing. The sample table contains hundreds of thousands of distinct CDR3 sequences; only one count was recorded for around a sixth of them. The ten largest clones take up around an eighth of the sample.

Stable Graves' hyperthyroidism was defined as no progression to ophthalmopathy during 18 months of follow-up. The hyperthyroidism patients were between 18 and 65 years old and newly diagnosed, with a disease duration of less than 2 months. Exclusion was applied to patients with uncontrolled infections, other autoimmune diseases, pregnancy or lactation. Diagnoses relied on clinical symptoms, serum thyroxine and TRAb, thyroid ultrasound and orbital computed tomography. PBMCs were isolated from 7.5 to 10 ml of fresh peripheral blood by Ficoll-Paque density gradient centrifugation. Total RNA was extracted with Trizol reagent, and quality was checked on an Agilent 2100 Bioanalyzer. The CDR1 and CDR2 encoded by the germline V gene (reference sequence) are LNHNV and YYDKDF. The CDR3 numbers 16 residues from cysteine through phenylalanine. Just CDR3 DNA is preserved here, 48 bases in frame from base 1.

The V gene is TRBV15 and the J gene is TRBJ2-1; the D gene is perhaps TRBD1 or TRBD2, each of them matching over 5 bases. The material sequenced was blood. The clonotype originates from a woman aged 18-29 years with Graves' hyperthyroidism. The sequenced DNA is TGTGCCACCGGCAGTTACCGGGACCATCGGGACAATGAGCAGTTCTTC. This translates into CATGSYRDHRDNEQFF.